The clone carrying this T cell receptor (beta chain) was found once. It was with a sample-barcoded 5' primer and a J-beta primer mix that a second PCR of about 7 to 12 cycles was run. Per-sample output comprised a minimum of 2.5 million paired-end reads containing CDR3. TCRdb ran MiXCR on the 5' RACE reads and lists one entry per CDR3 protein. Of around 750,000 distinct CDR3 sequences listed, approximately 53% are singletons. This sample was taken from a study of blood T cells in healthy people across ages. V lost 9 bases, J lost 3 bases, and 20 bases lay in between. Germline V gives CDR1 MNHEY, CDR2 SVGAGI. The CDR3 runs 15 residues.

Sequenced: blood. The receptor comes from an elderly man in good health. This sequence joins TRBV6-5 and TRBJ2-5; possible D gene TRBD2, 6 bases. The CDR3 loop reads CASDGRRAPKETQYF. For the CDR3, the DNA is TGTGCCAGTGATGGTCGGAGGGCACCAAAAGAGACCCAGTACTTC.